This T cell receptor (beta chain) was recovered during a study of blood T cell repertoires in COVID-19. The CDR3 spans 19 residues. TCRdb's table, derived via immunoSEQ multiplex PCR, lists solely in-frame clones and lacks some. This repertoire shows just over 300,000 clones, nearly 90% found once; its top ten account for less than 2%. The chain is built from TRBV12-1 and TRBJ1-5. TRBV12-1 is reported as a pseudogene. This clonotype was sampled from a woman aged 25 to 39 with COVID-19, enrolled during active disease. The specimen sequenced was peripheral blood. CDR3 nucleotides: TGTGCCAGCAGCTTAACTGAGGGCGATTCGTGCTATAGCAATCAGCCCCAGCATTTT. Translating it yields CASSLTEGDSCYSNQPQHF.